The TCR beta chain under discussion was sequenced for a study of cytomegalovirus exposure and HLA in healthy donors. Looking at the study overall: An early data release held 75 million to 100 million unique TCRs from HLA-typed donors. Findings and limits, study-wide: Using the classifier, cytomegalovirus status was reportedly diagnosed with high specificity and sensitivity. Later, an analysis showed that TCR beta chains associated with HLA were more clonally expanded than others that were equally common.

PCR was performed using 60 Vbeta and 13 Jbeta primers. TCRdb's copy holds only in-frame clones and misses some; the assay was immunoSEQ multiplex PCR. The sample has tens of thousands of clones; approximately 80% are singletons. The V gene lost 2 bases and the J gene lost 7 bases, with 9 bases spanning the gap. Germline V CDR1 and CDR2: SGHRS, YFSETQ. This CDR3 is 12 amino acids long. A remark on this clone: Antigen specificity is unknown.

This chain joins TRBV5-1 and TRBJ1-2; no firm D call. The sequenced material came from PBMCs. The sequence came from a man aged 50 to 60 in good health and CMV-seropositive. CDR3 DNA sequence: TGCGCCAGCAGCTTTCAACCGGGTGGCTACACCTTC. It translates to CASSFQPGGYTF.